This TCR beta chain was sequenced for a study of T cells in Graves' hyperthyroidism and ophthalmopathy. The study excluded patients with uncontrolled infection, other autoimmune disease, pregnancy or lactation. This clonotype was seen at least ten times. Its antigen is currently unknown. Amplified TCR beta CDR3 regions derived from RNA transcripts. A set of HTBI primers served as the primers for a first-round RT-PCR of the TCR CDR3. TCRdb ran MiXCR on the multiplex PCR reads and lists one entry per CDR3 protein. The profile shows about 400,000 distinct CDR3 sequences, roughly 13% of them singletons. Study findings and constraints: A 13 V-J model separated ophthalmopathy from stable hyperthyroidism.

Per the germline V gene, CDR1 is MDHEN and CDR2 is SYDVKM. Trimming cost V 3 bases and J 0 bases, with 15 bases left between them. This CDR3 has 16 residues. The V and J genes are TRBV28 and TRBJ2-7, with D possibly being TRBD1 or TRBD2 (6 bases each). The sample consisted of blood. This clonotype was sampled from a woman under 30 with Graves' hyperthyroidism. The CDR3 nucleotides read TGTGCCAGCAGTTTTGGGGGGCCACCCTTCTCCTACGAGCAGTACTTC. Its protein product is CASSFGGPPFSYEQYF. The full variable domain, its missing parts supplied by reference TRBV28 and TRBJ2-7, is DVKVTQSSRYLVKRTGEKVFLECVQDMDHENMFWYRQDPGLGLRLIYFSYDVKMKEKGDIPEGYSVSREKKERFSLILESASTNQTSMYLCASSFGGPPFSYEQYFGPGTRLTVT.